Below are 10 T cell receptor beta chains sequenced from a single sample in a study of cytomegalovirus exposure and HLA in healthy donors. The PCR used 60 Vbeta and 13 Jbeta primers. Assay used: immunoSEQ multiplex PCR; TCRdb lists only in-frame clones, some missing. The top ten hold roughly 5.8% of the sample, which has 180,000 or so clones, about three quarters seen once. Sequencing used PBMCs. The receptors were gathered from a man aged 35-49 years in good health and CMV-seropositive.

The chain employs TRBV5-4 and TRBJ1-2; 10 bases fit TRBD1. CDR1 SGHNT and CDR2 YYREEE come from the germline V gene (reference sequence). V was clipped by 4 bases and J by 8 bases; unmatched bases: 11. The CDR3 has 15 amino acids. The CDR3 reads CASSPLGQGFGGYTF. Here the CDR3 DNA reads TGTGCCAGCAGCCCCTTGGGACAGGGGTTTGGAGGCTACACCTTC.

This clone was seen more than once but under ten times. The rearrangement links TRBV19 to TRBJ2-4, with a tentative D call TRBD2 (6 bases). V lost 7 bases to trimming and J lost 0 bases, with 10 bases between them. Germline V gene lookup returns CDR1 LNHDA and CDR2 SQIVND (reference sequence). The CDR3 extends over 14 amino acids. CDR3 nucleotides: TGTGCCAGTACCGCGGGACTAGCCAAAAACATTCAGTACTTC. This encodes CASTAGLAKNIQYF.

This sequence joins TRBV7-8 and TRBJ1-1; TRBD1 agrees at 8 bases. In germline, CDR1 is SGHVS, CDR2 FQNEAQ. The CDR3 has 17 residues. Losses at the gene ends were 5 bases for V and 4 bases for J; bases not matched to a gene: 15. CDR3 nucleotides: TGTGCCAGCAGCCCCCAATCCGGACAGGGAAAGAGCACTGAAGCTTTCTTT. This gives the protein CASSPQSGQGKSTEAFF.

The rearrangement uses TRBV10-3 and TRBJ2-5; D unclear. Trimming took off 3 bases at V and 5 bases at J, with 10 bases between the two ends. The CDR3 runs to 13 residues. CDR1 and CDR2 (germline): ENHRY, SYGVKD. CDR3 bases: TGTGCCATCAGTGAAGACCAGAGGGAGACCCAGTACTTC. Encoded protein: CAISEDQRETQYF.

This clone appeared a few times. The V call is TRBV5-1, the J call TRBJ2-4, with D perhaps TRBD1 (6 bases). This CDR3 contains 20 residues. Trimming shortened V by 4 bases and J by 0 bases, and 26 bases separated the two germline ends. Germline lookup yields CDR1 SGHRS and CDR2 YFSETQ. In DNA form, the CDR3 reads TGCGCCAGCAGCACTGGTCCAGGGGACGCCATCCCAGTAGCCAAAAACATTCAGTACTTC. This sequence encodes CASSTGPGDAIPVAKNIQYF.

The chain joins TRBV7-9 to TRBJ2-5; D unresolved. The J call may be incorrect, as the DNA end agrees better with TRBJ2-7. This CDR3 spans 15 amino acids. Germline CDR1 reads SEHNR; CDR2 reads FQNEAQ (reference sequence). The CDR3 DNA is TGTGCCAGCAGCCCCGGTACTGCTCTCCCCTACGAGCAGTACTTC. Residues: CASSPGTALPYEQYF.

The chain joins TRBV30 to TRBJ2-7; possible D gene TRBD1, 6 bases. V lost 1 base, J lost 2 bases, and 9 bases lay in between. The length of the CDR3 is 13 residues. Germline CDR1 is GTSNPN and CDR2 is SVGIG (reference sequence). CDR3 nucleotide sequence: TGTGCCTGGAGTGCCGGGACACCCTACGAGCAGTACTTC. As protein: CAWSAGTPYEQYF.

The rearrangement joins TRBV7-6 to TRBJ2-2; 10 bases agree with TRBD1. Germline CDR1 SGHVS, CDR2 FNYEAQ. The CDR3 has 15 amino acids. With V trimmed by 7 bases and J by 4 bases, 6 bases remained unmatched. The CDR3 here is CASTRGTGVTGELFF. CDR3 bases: TGTGCCAGCACCCGGGGGACAGGGGTCACCGGGGAGCTGTTTTTT. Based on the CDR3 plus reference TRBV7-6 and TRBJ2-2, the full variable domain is GAGVSQSPRYKVTKRGQDVALRCDPISGHVSLYWYRQALGQGPEFLTYFNYEAQQDKSGLPNDRFSAERPEGSISTLTIQRTEQRDSAMYRCASTRGTGVTGELFFGEGSRLTVL.

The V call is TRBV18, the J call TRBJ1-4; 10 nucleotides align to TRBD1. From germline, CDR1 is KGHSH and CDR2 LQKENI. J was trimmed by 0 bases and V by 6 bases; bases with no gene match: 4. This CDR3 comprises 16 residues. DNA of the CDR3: TGTGCCAGCTCCCGGGGACAGGGGTCAACTAATGAAAAACTGTTTTTT. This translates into CASSRGQGSTNEKLFF.

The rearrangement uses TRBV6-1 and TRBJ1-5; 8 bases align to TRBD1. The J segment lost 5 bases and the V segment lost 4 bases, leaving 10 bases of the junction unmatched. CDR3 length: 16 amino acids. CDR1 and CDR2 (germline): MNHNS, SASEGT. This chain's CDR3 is CASSGRTGYSDQPQHF. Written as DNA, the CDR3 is TGTGCCAGCAGTGGGAGGACAGGGTATTCGGATCAGCCCCAGCATTTT.